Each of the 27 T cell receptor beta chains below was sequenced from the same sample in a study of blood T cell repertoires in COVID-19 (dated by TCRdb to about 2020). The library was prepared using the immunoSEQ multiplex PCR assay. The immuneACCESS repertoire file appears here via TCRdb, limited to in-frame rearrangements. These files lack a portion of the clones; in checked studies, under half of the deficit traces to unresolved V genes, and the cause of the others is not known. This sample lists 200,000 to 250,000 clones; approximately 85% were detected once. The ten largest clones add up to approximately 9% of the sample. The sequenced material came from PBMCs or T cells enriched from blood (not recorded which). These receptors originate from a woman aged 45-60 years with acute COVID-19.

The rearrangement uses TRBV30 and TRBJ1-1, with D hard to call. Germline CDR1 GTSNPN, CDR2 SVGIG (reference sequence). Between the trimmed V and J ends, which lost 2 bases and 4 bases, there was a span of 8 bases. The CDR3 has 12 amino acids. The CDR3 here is CAWSLRSTEAFF. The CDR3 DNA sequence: TGTGCCTGGAGTCTTCGGTCCACTGAAGCTTTCTTT. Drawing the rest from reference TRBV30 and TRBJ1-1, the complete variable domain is SQTIHQWPATLVQPVGSPLSLECTVEGTSNPNLYWYRQAAGRGLQLLFYSVGIGQISSEVPQNLSASRPQDRQFILSSKKLLLSDSGFYLCAWSLRSTEAFFGQGTRLTVV.

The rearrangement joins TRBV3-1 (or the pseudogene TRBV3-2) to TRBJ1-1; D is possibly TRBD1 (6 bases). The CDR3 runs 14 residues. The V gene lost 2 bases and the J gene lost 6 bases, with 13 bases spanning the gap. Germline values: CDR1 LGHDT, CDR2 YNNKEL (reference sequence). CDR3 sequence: CASSQLGGNSEAFF. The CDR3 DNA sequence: TGTGCCAGCAGCCAACTAGGGGGTAATTCTGAAGCTTTCTTT.

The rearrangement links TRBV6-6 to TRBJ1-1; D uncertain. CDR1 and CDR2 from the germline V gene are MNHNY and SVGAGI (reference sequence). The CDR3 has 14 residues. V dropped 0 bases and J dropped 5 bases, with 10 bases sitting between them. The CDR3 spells CASSYSLGGTEAFF. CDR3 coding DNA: TGTGCCAGCAGTTACTCCCTGGGAGGGACTGAAGCTTTCTTT.

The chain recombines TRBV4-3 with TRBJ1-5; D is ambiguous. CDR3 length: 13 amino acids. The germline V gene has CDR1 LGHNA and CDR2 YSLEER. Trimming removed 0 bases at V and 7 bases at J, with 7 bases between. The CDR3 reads CASSQDYRQPQHF. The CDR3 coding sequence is TGCGCCAGCAGCCAAGATTATAGACAGCCCCAGCATTTT.

The DNA of the CDR3 is TGTGCCATCTCGGGCCAGGGCGATACGCAGTATTTT. It is translated as CAISGQGDTQYF. This chain uses TRBV10-3 with TRBJ2-3; D is possibly TRBD1 (5 bases). Trimming shortened V by 8 bases and J by 6 bases, and 12 bases separated the two germline ends. There are 12 residues in the CDR3. Germline CDR1 reads ENHRY; CDR2 reads SYGVKD.

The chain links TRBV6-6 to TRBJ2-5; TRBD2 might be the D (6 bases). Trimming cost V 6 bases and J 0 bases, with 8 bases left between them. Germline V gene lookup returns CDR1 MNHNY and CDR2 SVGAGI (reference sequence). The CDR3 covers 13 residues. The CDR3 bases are TGTGCCAGCAGCCGGGACTACCAAGAGACCCAGTACTTC. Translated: CASSRDYQETQYF.

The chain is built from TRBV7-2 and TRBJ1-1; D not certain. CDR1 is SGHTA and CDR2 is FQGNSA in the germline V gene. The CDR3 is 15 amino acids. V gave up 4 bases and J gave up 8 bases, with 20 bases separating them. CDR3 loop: CASSSHQTSGSEAFF. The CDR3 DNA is TGTGCCAGCAGCTCACATCAAACCTCGGGTTCGGAAGCTTTCTTT.

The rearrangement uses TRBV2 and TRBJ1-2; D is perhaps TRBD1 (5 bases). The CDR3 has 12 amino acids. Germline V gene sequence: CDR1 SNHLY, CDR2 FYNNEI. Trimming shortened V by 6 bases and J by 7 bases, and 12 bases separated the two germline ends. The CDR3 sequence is CASRAGFPGYTF. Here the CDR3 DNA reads TGTGCCAGCAGGGCAGGGTTTCCTGGCTACACCTTC. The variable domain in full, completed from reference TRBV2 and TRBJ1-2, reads EPEVTQTPSHQVTQMGQEVILRCVPISNHLYFYWYRQILGQKVEFLVSFYNNEISEKSEIFDDQFSVERPDGSNFTLKIRSTKLEDSAMYFCASRAGFPGYTFGSGTRLTVV.

The CDR3 spells CSVEGRLVTEAFF. For the CDR3, the DNA is TGCAGCGTTGAAGGCCGTCTAGTGACTGAAGCTTTCTTT. The chain joins TRBV29-1 to TRBJ1-1, with D unclear. Trimming removed 1 base from V and 5 bases from J, with 11 bases in between. This CDR3 is built from 13 residues. Per the germline V gene, CDR1 is SQVTM and CDR2 is ANQGSEA.

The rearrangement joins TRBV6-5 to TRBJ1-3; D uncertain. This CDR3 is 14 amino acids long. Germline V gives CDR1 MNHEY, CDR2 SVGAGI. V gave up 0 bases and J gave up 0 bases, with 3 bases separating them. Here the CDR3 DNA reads TGTGCCAGCAGTTACTCTAGCTCTGGAAACACCATATATTTT. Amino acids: CASSYSSSGNTIYF.

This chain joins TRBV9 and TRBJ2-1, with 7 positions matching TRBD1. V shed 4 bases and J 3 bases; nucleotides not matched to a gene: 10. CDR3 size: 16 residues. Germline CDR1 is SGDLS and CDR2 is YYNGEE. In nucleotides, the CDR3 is TGTGCCAGCAGCCCGTTAGGGGGCCCTAACTACAATGAGCAGTTCTTC. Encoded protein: CASSPLGGPNYNEQFF. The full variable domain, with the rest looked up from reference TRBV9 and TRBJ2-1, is DSGVTQTPKHLITATGQRVTLRCSPRSGDLSVYWYQQSLDQGLQFLIQYYNGEERAKGNILERFSAQQFPDLHSELNLSSLELGDSALYFCASSPLGGPNYNEQFFGPGTRLTVL.

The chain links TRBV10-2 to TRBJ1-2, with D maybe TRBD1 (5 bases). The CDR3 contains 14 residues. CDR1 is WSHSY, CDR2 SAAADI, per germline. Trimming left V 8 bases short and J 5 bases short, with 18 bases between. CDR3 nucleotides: TGCGCCAGCCGGGGGAGAGGGGATAGGTATGGCTACACCTTC. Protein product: CASRGRGDRYGYTF.

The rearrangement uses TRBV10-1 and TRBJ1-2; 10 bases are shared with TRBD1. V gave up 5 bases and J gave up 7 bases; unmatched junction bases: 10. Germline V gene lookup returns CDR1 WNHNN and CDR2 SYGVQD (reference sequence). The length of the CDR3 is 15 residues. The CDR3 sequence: CASSPGTGESGGYTF. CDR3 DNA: TGCGCCAGCAGTCCCGGGACAGGGGAATCGGGTGGCTACACCTTC.

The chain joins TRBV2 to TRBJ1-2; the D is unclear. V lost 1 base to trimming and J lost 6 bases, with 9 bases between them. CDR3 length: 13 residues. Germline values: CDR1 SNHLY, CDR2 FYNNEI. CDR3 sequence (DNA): TGTGCCAGCAGTGAAGTGGGCCCTGATGGCTACACCTTC. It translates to CASSEVGPDGYTF.

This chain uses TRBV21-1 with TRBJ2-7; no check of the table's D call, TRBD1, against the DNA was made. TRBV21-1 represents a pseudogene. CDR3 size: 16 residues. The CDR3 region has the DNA TGTGCCAGCAGCACATTCCCCAGGGGTCTCGTCGACGAGCAGTACTTC. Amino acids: CASSTFPRGLVDEQYF.

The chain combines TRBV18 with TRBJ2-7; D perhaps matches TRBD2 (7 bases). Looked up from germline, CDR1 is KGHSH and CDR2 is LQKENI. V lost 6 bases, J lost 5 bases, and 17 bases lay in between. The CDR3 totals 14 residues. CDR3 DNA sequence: TGTGCCAGCTCGCGGGGGCCTCGTTTGAACGAGCAGTACTTC. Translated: CASSRGPRLNEQYF.

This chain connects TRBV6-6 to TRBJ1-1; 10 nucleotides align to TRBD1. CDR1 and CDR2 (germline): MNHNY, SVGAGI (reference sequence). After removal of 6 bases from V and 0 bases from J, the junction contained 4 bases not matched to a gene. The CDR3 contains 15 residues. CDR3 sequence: CASRAGTGVNTEAFF. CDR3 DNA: TGTGCCAGCAGAGCCGGGACAGGGGTGAACACTGAAGCTTTCTTT.

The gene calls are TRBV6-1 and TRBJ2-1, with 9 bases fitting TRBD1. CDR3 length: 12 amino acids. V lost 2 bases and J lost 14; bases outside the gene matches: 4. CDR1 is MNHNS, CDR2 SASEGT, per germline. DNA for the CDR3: TGTGCCAGCAGTGAATTTTGGGACAGGGAGTTCTTC. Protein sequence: CASSEFWDREFF.

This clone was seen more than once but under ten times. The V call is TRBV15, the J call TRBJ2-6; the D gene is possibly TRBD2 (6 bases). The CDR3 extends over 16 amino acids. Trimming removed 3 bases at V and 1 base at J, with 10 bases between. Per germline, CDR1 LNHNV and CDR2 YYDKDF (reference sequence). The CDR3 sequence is CATSSGGRSGANVLTF. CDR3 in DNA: TGTGCCACCAGCAGTGGGGGGAGATCTGGGGCCAACGTCCTGACTTTC.

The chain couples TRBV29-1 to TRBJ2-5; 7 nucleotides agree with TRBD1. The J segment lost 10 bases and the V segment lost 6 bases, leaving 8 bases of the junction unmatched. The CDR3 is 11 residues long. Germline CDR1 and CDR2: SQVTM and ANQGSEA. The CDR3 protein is CSVGQPTDQYF. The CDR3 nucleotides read TGCAGCGTGGGACAGCCCACGGACCAGTACTTC.

The CDR3 coding sequence is TGTGCCTGGAGTGTACTAAATGGCTACACCTTC. It encodes CAWSVLNGYTF. The chain is built from TRBV30 and TRBJ1-2, with no clear D. This CDR3 has 11 residues. Trimming took 0 bases from V and 6 from J, leaving 5 bases between them. CDR1 GTSNPN and CDR2 SVGIG come from the germline V gene (reference sequence). Full variable domain (missing parts from reference TRBV30 and TRBJ1-2): SQTIHQWPATLVQPVGSPLSLECTVEGTSNPNLYWYRQAAGRGLQLLFYSVGIGQISSEVPQNLSASRPQDRQFILSSKKLLLSDSGFYLCAWSVLNGYTFGSGTRLTVV.

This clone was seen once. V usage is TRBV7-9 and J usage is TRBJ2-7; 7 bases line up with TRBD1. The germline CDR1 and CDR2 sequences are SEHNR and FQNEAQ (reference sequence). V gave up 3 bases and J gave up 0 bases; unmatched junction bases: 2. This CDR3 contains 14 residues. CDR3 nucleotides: TGTGCCAGCAGCTTCCGGGACAGCTCCTACGAGCAGTACTTC. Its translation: CASSFRDSSYEQYF.

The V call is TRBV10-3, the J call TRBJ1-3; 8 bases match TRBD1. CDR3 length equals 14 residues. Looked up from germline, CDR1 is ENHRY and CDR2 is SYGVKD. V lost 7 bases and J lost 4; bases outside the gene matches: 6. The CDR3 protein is CAITRDRSGNTIYF. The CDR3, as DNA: TGTGCCATCACCCGGGACAGGTCAGGAAACACCATATATTTT.

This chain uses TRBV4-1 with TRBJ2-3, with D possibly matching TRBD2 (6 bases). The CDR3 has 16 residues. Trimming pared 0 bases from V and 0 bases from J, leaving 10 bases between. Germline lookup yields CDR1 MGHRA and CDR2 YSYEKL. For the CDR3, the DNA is TGCGCCAGCAGCCAAGATGGAGGGCAGAGCACAGATACGCAGTATTTT. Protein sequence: CASSQDGGQSTDTQYF.

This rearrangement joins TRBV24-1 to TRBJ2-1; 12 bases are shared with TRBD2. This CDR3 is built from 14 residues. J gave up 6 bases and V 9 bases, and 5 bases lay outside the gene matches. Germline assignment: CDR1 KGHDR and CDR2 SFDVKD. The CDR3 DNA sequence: TGTGCCACCTCAACTAGCGGGGGGCCCAATGAGCAGTTCTTC. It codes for CATSTSGGPNEQFF.

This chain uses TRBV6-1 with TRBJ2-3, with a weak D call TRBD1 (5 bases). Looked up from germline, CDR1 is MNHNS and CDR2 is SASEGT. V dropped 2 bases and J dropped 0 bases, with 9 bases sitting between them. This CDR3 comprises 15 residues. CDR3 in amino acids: CASSEQGLSTDTQYF. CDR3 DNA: TGTGCCAGCAGTGAACAGGGTCTTAGCACAGATACGCAGTATTTT.

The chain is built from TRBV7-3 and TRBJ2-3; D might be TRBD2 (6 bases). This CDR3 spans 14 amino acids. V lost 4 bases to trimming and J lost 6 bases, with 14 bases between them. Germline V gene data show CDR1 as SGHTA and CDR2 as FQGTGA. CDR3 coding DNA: TGTGCCAGCAGCTATGGGACTTCGGCGGATACGCAGTATTTT. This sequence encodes CASSYGTSADTQYF.